This T cell receptor (beta chain) was documented in a study of CD8 T cells in ankylosing spondylitis. Study-wide results and caveats: Clones linked to disease were reported to show significant enrichment in matched ankylosing spondylitis synovial fluid. Blood of patients with ankylosing spondylitis appeared to be characterized by a TCR beta motif of eight highly homologous variants.

TCRdb re-analysed the 5' RACE reads in MiXCR, keeping a single row per CDR3 protein. The data show 180,000 or so distinct CDR3 sequences, around 10% seen once. There are 15 residues in the CDR3. V was cut by 5 bases and J by 2 bases, with 15 bases left in between. Germline-derived CDR1 and CDR2 are SGHVS and FNYEAQ. This clonotype was observed at least ten times. Its target is unknown. Source material: blood, either unsorted or a sorted T cell fraction (not recorded which). The sequence was obtained from a male donor with ankylosing spondylitis or in good health (not recorded which). The V gene is TRBV7-6, the J gene TRBJ2-5; D call uncertain. CDR3 region: CASSTIHERQETQYF. For the CDR3, the DNA is TGTGCCAGCAGCACAATTCATGAACGGCAAGAGACCCAGTACTTC. The full variable domain, with the rest looked up from reference TRBV7-6 and TRBJ2-5, is GAGVSQSPRYKVTKRGQDVALRCDPISGHVSLYWYRQALGQGPEFLTYFNYEAQQDKSGLPNDRFSAERPEGSISTLTIQRTEQRDSAMYRCASSTIHERQETQYFGPGTRLLVL.